This T cell receptor beta chain was profiled in a study of T cell responses to AZD1222 COVID-19 vaccine. Clones were sequenced by immunoSEQ multiplex PCR, and TCRdb holds only the in-frame ones, with some missing. The table has about 35,000 clones, 86% seen once. This receptor was obtained from an adult in good health. This specimen was peripheral blood, taken on day 0 of AZD1222 vaccination.

CDR3 in amino acids: CASSYQENQPQHF. The CDR3 region has the DNA TGTGCCAGCAGTTACCAGGAGAATCAGCCCCAGCATTTT. This rearrangement joins TRBV6-6 to TRBJ1-5; no reliable D call. This CDR3 is built from 13 residues. V lost 2 bases to trimming and J lost 4 bases, with 6 bases between them. The germline gives CDR1 MNHNY, CDR2 SVGAGI (reference sequence).